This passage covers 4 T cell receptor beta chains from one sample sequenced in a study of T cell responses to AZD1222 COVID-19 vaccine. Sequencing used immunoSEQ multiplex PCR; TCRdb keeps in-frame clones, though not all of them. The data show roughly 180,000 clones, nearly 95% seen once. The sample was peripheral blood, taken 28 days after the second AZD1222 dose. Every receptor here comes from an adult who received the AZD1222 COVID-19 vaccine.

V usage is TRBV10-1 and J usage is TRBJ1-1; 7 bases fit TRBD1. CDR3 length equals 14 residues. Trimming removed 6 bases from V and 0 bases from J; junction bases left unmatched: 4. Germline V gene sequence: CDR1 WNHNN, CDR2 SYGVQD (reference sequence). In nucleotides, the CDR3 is TGCGCCAGCAGCGTAGACAGGGTGAACACTGAAGCTTTCTTT. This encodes CASSVDRVNTEAFF.

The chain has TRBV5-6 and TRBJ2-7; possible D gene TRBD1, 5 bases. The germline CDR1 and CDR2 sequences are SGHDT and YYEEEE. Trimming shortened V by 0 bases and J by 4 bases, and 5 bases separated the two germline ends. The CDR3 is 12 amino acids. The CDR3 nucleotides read TGTGCCAGCAGCTTGGACAGGTACGAGCAGTACTTC. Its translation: CASSLDRYEQYF.

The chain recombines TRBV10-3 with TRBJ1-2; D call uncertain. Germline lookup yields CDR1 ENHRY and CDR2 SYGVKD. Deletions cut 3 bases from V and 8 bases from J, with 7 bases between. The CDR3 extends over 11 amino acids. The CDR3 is CAISDLGGYTF. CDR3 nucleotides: TGTGCCATCAGTGATTTGGGCGGCTACACCTTC.

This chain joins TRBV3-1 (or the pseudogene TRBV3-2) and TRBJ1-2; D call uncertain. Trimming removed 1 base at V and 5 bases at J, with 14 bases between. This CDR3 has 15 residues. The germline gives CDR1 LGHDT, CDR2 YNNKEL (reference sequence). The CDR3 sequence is CASSQGGRLSYGYTF. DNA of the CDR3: TGTGCCAGCAGCCAAGGCGGACGGCTGTCGTATGGCTACACCTTC.